The present T cell receptor (beta chain) was sequenced within a study of shared clonotypes between healthy human individuals (dated by TCRdb to 2018 to 2020). About the full investigation: Two women and a few men aged 18 to 49 years were included in the cohort. To increase sequencing depth and limit assay-specific biases, TCR repertoire library preparation and sequencing were carried out by different laboratories using diverse techniques. For each donor, three plates each were used for CD4 naive and CD4 memory, two plates were used for CD8 naive, and one plate was used for CD8 memory. To estimate repertoire size and how much clonotype sharing occurs between individuals, the study deeply sequenced the blood TCR repertoires of five healthy adults. Leukapheresis yielded between about 0.9 and 9.5 billion PBMCs per donor. Overall study results and their limits: Compared with non-shared clonotypes, clonotypes shared by all four sorted-subset donors had higher generation probabilities. The small number of donors limited the genetic and exposure-history diversity represented. When several donors were compared, the shared fraction of clonotypes was about 5.4% for naive CD4, around 3.5% for naive CD8, about 2.4% for memory CD4, and 0.4% for memory CD8. Incomplete sequencing was indicated by rarefaction of sorted-subset datasets, despite the large sequencing depth. Pairwise subsampling led to the expectation that sequencing depth would affect the degree of clonotype sharing among donors. Sampling was limited to blood, and TCR repertoires in tissue likely differ from TCR repertoires in blood. Naive subsets generally had larger estimated clonotype richness than memory subsets.

Trimming takes 2 bases from V and 2 bases from J, and the germline ends sit 10 bases apart. The cysteine opens and the phenylalanine closes a CDR3 of 14 amino acids. Only the CDR3 region is kept as DNA, spanning 42 bases read in frame from base 1. The germline V gene provides CDR1 SGHRS and CDR2 YFSETQ. TCR CDR3 regions were amplified from genomic DNA by multiplex PCR using the deep immunoSEQ assay. For each cell subset, the extracted genomic DNA was distributed evenly across all wells of several immunoSEQ 96-well plates, and each plate served as one replicate. For sorted subsets, each replicate PCR was loaded with approximately 0.2 ug genomic DNA, equivalent to some 27,000 T cell genomes. The purified libraries were quantified using a Qubit 3.0 fluorometer, sized with a Bioanalyzer 2100, and then quantified again using the KAPA Library Quantification kit. Each immunoSEQ 96-well plate was sequenced on its own single-read 150-cycle Illumina NextSeq 550 flow cell. As for how the authors treated the data: Because the immunoSEQ output held only junctional sequences and lacked quality scores, the filtering could not match the filtering applied to full-length reads. Sequences were annotated with PyIR, a Python wrapper for IgBLAST v1.9, using IMGT germline references to assign V/J genes and CDR3. Reads were filtered out if the reads had weak V/J assignments (E-value above 1e-6), no CDR3, stop codons, out-of-frame junctions, or ambiguous translated residues. A V3J clonotype was defined by an identical inferred V gene, J gene, and CDR3 amino acid sequence. The percentage overlap between two repertoires was calculated by dividing the number of shared unique clonotypes by the size of the smaller repertoire. Repertoire richness was assessed with RTK rarefaction, the Chao1 estimator, and Recon v2.1 estimates of unobserved clonotypes. Generation probabilities were computed with OLGA for all TCRbeta clonotypes obtained by the gDNA method from several donors. In its TCRdb copy, this immuneACCESS table keeps in-frame sequences only and misses some clones. Where compared with another copy, unresolved V genes explain less than half of these, and the others have no known cause. That table furnishes V, J and clone size, whereas the DNA furnished D and trimming. The sample table records some 2,000,000 clones; roughly 96% of these occur just once. The biggest ten clones account for roughly 0.13% of the sample.

Notes on this clone: There is no known antigen for this receptor. Base qualities were left out, and no much larger clone turns up one base away.

The donors were healthy, HIV-negative adults who had no recently reported acute infections or vaccinations. All donors were Caucasian adults living in Nashville, Tennessee, USA. CD4+ T cells were enriched by magnetic negative selection; naive cells were then positively selected on CD45RA, and the negative fraction formed the memory subset. Blood was collected by leukapheresis, and PBMCs were isolated by Ficoll-Histopaque density gradient centrifugation and then cryopreserved in liquid nitrogen vapor phase. Analytical flow cytometry was used to check the purity and quantity of every magnetically sorted T cell population. Genomic DNA was isolated from every sorted fraction and measured by UV absorbance on a Nanodrop 2000c.

The sample was naive CD4+ T cells sorted from blood. Read against the paper, the sample's cell subset or site label means: CD45RA+ positively selected. This receptor was obtained from a man between 18 and 29 years old in good health. The sequence joins TRBV5-1 to TRBJ2-5, with the identity of the D gene unclear. The CDR3 loop reads CASSFLQVQETQYF. The base sequence is TGCGCCAGCAGCTTTCTCCAGGTACAAGAGACCCAGTACTTC.